The 8 T cell receptor beta chains below were found in one sample sequenced in a study of cytomegalovirus exposure and HLA in healthy donors. 60 Vbeta and 13 Jbeta primers were used in PCR. Repertoires were generated with immunoSEQ multiplex PCR, while TCRdb's copy carries only in-frame clones and drops some. The data show 70,000 to 95,000 clones, with around 81% seen just once and 1.6% held by the top ten. The sequenced material came from PBMCs. The receptors come from a middle-aged man in good health and CMV-seronegative.

About this clone: The sample carries other DNA sequences with the same CDR3. The chain employs TRBV30 and TRBJ1-4, with 8 bases aligning to TRBD1. CDR3 size: 13 residues. Germline trimming cut 3 bases from V and 8 bases from J; bases unmatched to any gene: 5. Germline V gene sequence: CDR1 GTSNPN, CDR2 SVGIG (reference sequence). Written as DNA, the CDR3 is TGTGCCTGGAGCAGGGGGCGGCACGAAAAACTGTTTTTT. Protein product: CAWSRGRHEKLFF.

The chain has TRBV6-5 and TRBJ2-7; 9 bases fit TRBD1. Germline V gene sequence: CDR1 MNHEY, CDR2 SVGAGI. The CDR3 sequence is 15 residues long. Germline trimming cut 5 bases from V and 3 bases from J; bases unmatched to any gene: 8. CDR3 sequence reads: CASSAGTGSIYEQYF. CDR3 nucleotide sequence: TGTGCCAGCAGTGCCGGGACAGGGAGTATCTACGAGCAGTACTTC.

The sample holds a few counts of this clone. The chain employs TRBV19 and TRBJ2-5, with a tentative D call TRBD2 (7 bases). This CDR3 is 15 amino acids long. The V end lost 4 bases, the J end lost 5 bases, and 17 bases lay between the germline ends. The germline gives CDR1 LNHDA, CDR2 SQIVND (reference sequence). DNA of the CDR3: TGTGCCAGTAGTAGGGGGGGCGGGAGTGCGGAGACCCAGTACTTC. It encodes CASSRGGGSAETQYF.

The sample holds one count of this clone. Here the CDR3 DNA reads TGTGCCAGCAGCTCCTCGACAGGGGGAGACTATGGCTACACCTTC. Amino acid sequence: CASSSSTGGDYGYTF. J is TRBJ1-2 and V is TRBV7-3; 9 bases agree with TRBD1. V dropped 4 bases and J dropped 3; count of bases not matched to a gene: 6. The CDR3 contains 15 residues. Germline loops: CDR1 SGHTA, CDR2 FQGTGA.

This chain joins TRBV28 and TRBJ2-7, with TRBD2 identical over 9 bases. Germline V CDR1 and CDR2: MDHEN, SYDVKM. This CDR3 is built from 14 residues. The V segment lost 7 bases and the J segment 5 bases; nucleotides outside the gene matches: 9. This chain's CDR3 is CASKLSGSRDEQYF. The CDR3 DNA is TGTGCCAGCAAACTTAGCGGGAGCCGCGACGAGCAGTACTTC.

The genes are TRBV29-1 and TRBJ2-5, with D possibly TRBD2 on 5 matching bases. Trimming took 4 bases from V and 4 from J, leaving 13 bases between them. Germline CDR1 is SQVTM and CDR2 is ANQGSEA. The CDR3 covers 13 residues. CDR3 loop: CSVGGSAGETQYF. The CDR3 coding sequence is TGCAGCGTTGGTGGGAGCGCTGGAGAGACCCAGTACTTC.

The chain combines TRBV28 with TRBJ2-4, with TRBD1 identical over 10 bases. This CDR3 comprises 16 residues. V dropped 2 bases and J dropped 2; count of bases not matched to a gene: 3. The germline gives CDR1 MDHEN, CDR2 SYDVKM. The CDR3 coding sequence is TGTGCCAGCAGTTTACCGGGACAGGGGACCAAAAACATTCAGTACTTC. Protein sequence: CASSLPGQGTKNIQYF.

In DNA, the CDR3 is TGTGCCAGCAACTCGACAGGGGTCCTCTCTAACTATGGCTACACCTTC. Its protein product is CASNSTGVLSNYGYTF. The rearrangement joins TRBV5-4 to TRBJ1-2; 8 nucleotides align to TRBD1. Per the germline V gene, CDR1 is SGHNT and CDR2 is YYREEE (reference sequence). V was pared by 6 bases and J by 0 bases, with 10 bases of the junction left unmatched. The CDR3 totals 16 residues.